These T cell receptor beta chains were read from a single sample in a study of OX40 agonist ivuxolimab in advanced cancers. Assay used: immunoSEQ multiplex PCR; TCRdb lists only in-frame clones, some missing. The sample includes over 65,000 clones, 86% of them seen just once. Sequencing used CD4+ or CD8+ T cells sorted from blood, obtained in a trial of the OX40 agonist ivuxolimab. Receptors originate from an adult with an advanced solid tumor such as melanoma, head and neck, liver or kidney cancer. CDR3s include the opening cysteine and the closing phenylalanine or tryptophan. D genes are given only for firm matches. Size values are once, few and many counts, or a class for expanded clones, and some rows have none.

TGTGCCAGCTCACCAAAGCAGTCAGGGACCTACGAGCAGTACTTC	CASSPKQSGTYEQYF	TRBV18	-	-	TRBJ2-7
TGTGCCAGCAGCGTAGAAGGGGGATACGGTGGCTACACCTTC	CASSVEGGYGGYTF	TRBV9	-	-	TRBJ1-2
TGTGCCAGCAGTAAAGACGGGACAGCTTCCTACGAGCAGTACTTC	CASSKDGTASYEQYF	TRBV6-5	-	TRBD1	TRBJ2-7
TGTGCCAGCAGTTATGGGACAGCAACTAATGAAAAACTGTTTTTT	CASSYGTATNEKLFF	TRBV28	-	TRBD1	TRBJ1-4
TGTGCCAGCAGCCGAGCCGGGACAGGGGTAGGACACTCTGGAAACACCATATATTTT	CASSRAGTGVGHSGNTIYF	TRBV12-1	once	-	TRBJ1-3
TGCGCCAGCAGCTTTCGGCAGGGGGCGATTGATGGCTACACCTTC	CASSFRQGAIDGYTF	TRBV5-1	-	TRBD1	TRBJ1-2
TGTGCCACGGGTCGGCGGCGGGACGGGGAGCTGTTTTTT	CATGRRRDGELFF	TRBV6-1	-	-	TRBJ2-2
TGTGCCAGCAGCTTAGGCCCGATGGTGGGGGTTAGTTACGAGCAGTACTTC	CASSLGPMVGVSYEQYF	TRBV7-2	-	-	TRBJ2-7
TGCGCCAGCAGCTATATTAGGACAGGGAAGACCGGGGAGCTGTTTTTT	CASSYIRTGKTGELFF	TRBV4-1	few	TRBD1	TRBJ2-2
TGTGCCAGCAGTTCTCGGCCGAATGAAAAACTGTTTTTT	CASSSRPNEKLFF	TRBV28	-	-	TRBJ1-4
TGTGCCAGCAGCCACTGGAAGGGGGCGAACACCGGGGAGCTGTTTTTT	CASSHWKGANTGELFF	TRBV7-9	-	-	TRBJ2-2
TGTGCCAGTAGTATAGTCGGGACAGGGGCAGATACGCAGTATTTT	CASSIVGTGADTQYF	TRBV19	-	TRBD1	TRBJ2-3
TGTGCCAGCAGCTTGACCGGGACAGATAGCAATCAGCCCCAGCATTTT	CASSLTGTDSNQPQHF	TRBV5-4	-	TRBD1	TRBJ1-5
TGTGCCGCCGCCGATCCGGGGGGCTACACCTTC	CAAADPGGYTF	TRBV25-1	-	-	TRBJ1-2
TGTGCCAGCAGTTTTTCCACAGGGTCTAGAAACATTCAGTACTTC	CASSFSTGSRNIQYF	TRBV6-1	-	-	TRBJ2-4
TGTGCCAGCAGCTTGGTTACGGGGCAGGATACGCAGTATTTT	CASSLVTGQDTQYF	TRBV5-4	-	-	TRBJ2-3
TGTGCCAGCAGCTTCCAGGGGCCGGGGCAGCCCCAGCATTTT	CASSFQGPGQPQHF	TRBV11-2	-	-	TRBJ1-5